Listed below are T cell receptor beta chains from one sample, sequenced in a study of T-cell reconstitution after alpha-beta-depleted transplantation in children. TCRdb re-derived calls from the PCR reads in MiXCR, one entry per CDR3 protein. This sample has about 610,000 distinct CDR3 sequences, with about 10% found just once. The specimen comprised PBMCs from the stem cell graft donor, sampled from the stem cell graft. These receptors were obtained from a human donor who donated a stem cell graft to a child with acute myeloid leukemia. The CDR3 runs from the conserved cysteine through the conserved F or W. Fields, in order: J gene, V gene, CDR3 protein.

J gene: TRBJ2-3; V gene: TRBV9; CDR3 protein: CASSVESGQVYTDTQYF
J gene: TRBJ2-7; V gene: TRBV6-5; CDR3 protein: CASSFDRGHEQYF
J gene: TRBJ2-3; V gene: TRBV5-1; CDR3 protein: CASSSTTVSDTQYF
J gene: TRBJ2-2; V gene: TRBV7-3; CDR3 protein: CASSSPEISTGELFF
J gene: TRBJ2-6; V gene: TRBV5-1; CDR3 protein: CASSSGTGVTSGANVLTF
J gene: TRBJ2-1; V gene: TRBV7-9; CDR3 protein: CASSTDKGGRRSGEQFF
J gene: TRBJ2-1; V gene: TRBV6-1; CDR3 protein: CASTGAGNPNEQFF
J gene: TRBJ2-1; V gene: TRBV6-2/TRBV6-3; CDR3 protein: CASSSIFYNEQFF
J gene: TRBJ2-1; V gene: TRBV11-1; CDR3 protein: CASSQRPLAGEGNEQFF
J gene: TRBJ2-7; V gene: TRBV20-1; CDR3 protein: CSATPGPGEQYF
J gene: TRBJ2-1; V gene: TRBV7-6; CDR3 protein: CASSLLLAGEAYNEQFF
J gene: TRBJ2-4; V gene: TRBV19; CDR3 protein: CASSILDAGAKNIQYF
J gene: TRBJ2-1; V gene: TRBV20-1; CDR3 protein: CSASGLAVSYNEQFF
J gene: TRBJ2-7; V gene: TRBV6-2/TRBV6-3; CDR3 protein: CASSYDLFPEEQYF
J gene: TRBJ2-1; V gene: TRBV29-1; CDR3 protein: CSVARSVPYNEQFF
J gene: TRBJ1-3; V gene: TRBV5-8; CDR3 protein: CASSLGQTGNTIYF
J gene: TRBJ1-1; V gene: TRBV20-1; CDR3 protein: CSAEETTVNWTEAFF
J gene: TRBJ2-5; V gene: TRBV5-1; CDR3 protein: CASSMGLAEETQYF
J gene: TRBJ2-5; V gene: TRBV7-2; CDR3 protein: CASSLTSGQETQYF
J gene: TRBJ2-1; V gene: TRBV4-1; CDR3 protein: CASSQPGLAGDEQFF
J gene: TRBJ2-5; V gene: TRBV9; CDR3 protein: CASSVGGPAETQYF
J gene: TRBJ1-2; V gene: TRBV20-1; CDR3 protein: CSARASIYGYTF
J gene: TRBJ2-3; V gene: TRBV25-1; CDR3 protein: CASSESSRLAGGTDTQYF
J gene: TRBJ2-7; V gene: TRBV28; CDR3 protein: CATRLAEIWEQYF
J gene: TRBJ1-5; V gene: TRBV20-1; CDR3 protein: CSAIVRGQPSNQPQHF
J gene: TRBJ2-3; V gene: TRBV25-1; CDR3 protein: CASSKGMGTDTQYF
J gene: TRBJ1-5; V gene: TRBV6-1; CDR3 protein: CASRLSFSGVGQPQHF
J gene: TRBJ2-7; V gene: TRBV9; CDR3 protein: CASSVRAGAYEQYF
J gene: TRBJ2-5; V gene: TRBV5-1; CDR3 protein: CASSLSRNQETQYF
J gene: TRBJ2-6; V gene: TRBV29-1; CDR3 protein: CSASISGANVLTF
J gene: TRBJ2-1; V gene: TRBV19; CDR3 protein: CASSMSAGGSRSSYNEQFF
J gene: TRBJ2-2; V gene: TRBV29-1; CDR3 protein: CSVGMVAGATGELFF
J gene: TRBJ1-1; V gene: TRBV20-1; CDR3 protein: CSAGRIRTEAFF
J gene: TRBJ2-1; V gene: TRBV3-1; CDR3 protein: CASSQDTSGPSVEQFF
J gene: TRBJ2-7; V gene: TRBV20-1; CDR3 protein: CSARDPFEIENVPYEQYF
J gene: TRBJ2-7; V gene: TRBV14; CDR3 protein: CASSQLVSEGELRYEQYF
J gene: TRBJ2-7; V gene: TRBV20-1; CDR3 protein: CSAREGAWGREQYF
J gene: TRBJ2-1; V gene: TRBV4-3; CDR3 protein: CASSQGRGRSSYNEQFF
J gene: TRBJ1-4; V gene: TRBV10-3; CDR3 protein: CAISRDRGLNEKLFF
J gene: TRBJ2-5; V gene: TRBV4-2; CDR3 protein: CASSQEASGRTEQETQYF
J gene: TRBJ2-3; V gene: TRBV11-2; CDR3 protein: CASSLTELRSTDTQYF
J gene: TRBJ2-5; V gene: TRBV6-5; CDR3 protein: CASSYSMGFSQETQYF
J gene: TRBJ2-3; V gene: TRBV7-2; CDR3 protein: CASSLRHLTTSTDTQYF
J gene: TRBJ1-1; V gene: TRBV5-1; CDR3 protein: CASSFERGTEAFF
J gene: TRBJ2-1; V gene: TRBV20-1; CDR3 protein: CSAREAGGSYNEQFF
J gene: TRBJ2-7; V gene: TRBV28; CDR3 protein: CASSRGELYEQYF
J gene: TRBJ1-1; V gene: TRBV27; CDR3 protein: CASMGPRNTEAFF
J gene: TRBJ2-5; V gene: TRBV12-5; CDR3 protein: CASGLVGAETQYF